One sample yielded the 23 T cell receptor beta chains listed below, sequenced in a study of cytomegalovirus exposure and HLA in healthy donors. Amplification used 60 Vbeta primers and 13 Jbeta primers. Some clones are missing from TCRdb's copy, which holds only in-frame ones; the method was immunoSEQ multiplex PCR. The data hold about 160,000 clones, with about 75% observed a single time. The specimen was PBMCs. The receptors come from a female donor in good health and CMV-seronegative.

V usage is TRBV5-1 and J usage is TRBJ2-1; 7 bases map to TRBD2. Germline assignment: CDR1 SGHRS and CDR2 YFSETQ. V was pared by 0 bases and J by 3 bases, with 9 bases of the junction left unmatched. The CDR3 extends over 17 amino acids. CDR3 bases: TGCGCCAGCAGCTTGGGGGGCCCGGGGGGTGGCTACAATGAGCAGTTCTTC. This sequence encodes CASSLGGPGGGYNEQFF.

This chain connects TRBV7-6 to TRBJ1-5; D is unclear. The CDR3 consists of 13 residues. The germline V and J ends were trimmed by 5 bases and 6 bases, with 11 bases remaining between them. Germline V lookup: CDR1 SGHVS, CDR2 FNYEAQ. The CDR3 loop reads CASSRLPGQPQHF. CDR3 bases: TGTGCCAGCAGCCGATTGCCCGGTCAGCCCCAGCATTTT.

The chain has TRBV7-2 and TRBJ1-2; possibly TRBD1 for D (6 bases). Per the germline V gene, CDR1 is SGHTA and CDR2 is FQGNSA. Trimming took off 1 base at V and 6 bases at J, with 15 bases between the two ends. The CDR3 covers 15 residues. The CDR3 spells CASSLVGQGSDGYTF. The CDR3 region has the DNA TGTGCCAGCAGCTTAGTAGGGCAGGGGAGTGATGGCTACACCTTC.

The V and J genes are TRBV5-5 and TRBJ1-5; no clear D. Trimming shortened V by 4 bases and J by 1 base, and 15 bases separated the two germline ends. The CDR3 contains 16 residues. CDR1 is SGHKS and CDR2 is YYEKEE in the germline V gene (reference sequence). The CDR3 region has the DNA TGTGCCAGCAGCCCCGCCGGGCCGGGGAGCAATCAGCCCCAGCATTTT. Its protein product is CASSPAGPGSNQPQHF.

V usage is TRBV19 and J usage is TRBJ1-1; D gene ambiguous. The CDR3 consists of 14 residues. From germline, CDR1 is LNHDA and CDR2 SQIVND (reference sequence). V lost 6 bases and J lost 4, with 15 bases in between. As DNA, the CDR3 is TGTGCCAGTAGCAGCGAAAACGGCGGCACTGAAGCTTTCTTT. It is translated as CASSSENGGTEAFF.

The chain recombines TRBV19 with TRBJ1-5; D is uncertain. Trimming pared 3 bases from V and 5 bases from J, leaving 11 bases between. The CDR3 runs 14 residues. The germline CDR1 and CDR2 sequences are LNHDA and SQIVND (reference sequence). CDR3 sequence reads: CASSMGGRDQPQHF. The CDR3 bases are TGTGCCAGTAGTATGGGTGGGAGGGATCAGCCCCAGCATTTT.

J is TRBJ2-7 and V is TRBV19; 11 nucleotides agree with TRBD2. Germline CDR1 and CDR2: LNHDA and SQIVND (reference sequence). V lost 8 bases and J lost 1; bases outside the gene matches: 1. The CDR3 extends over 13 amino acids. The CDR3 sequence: CASPSGRSYEQYF. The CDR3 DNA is TGTGCCAGTCCTAGCGGGAGGTCCTACGAGCAGTACTTC.

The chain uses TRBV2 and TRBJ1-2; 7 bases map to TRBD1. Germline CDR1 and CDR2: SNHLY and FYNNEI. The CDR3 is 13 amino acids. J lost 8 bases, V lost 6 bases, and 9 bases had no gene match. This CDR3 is CASRDTGVEGYTF. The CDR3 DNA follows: TGTGCCAGCAGGGATACAGGGGTAGAAGGCTACACCTTC.

The CDR3 DNA sequence: TGTGCCACCAGCAGGGGGGCAGTAGGAAACACCATATATTTT. Translation gives CATSRGAVGNTIYF. The V and J genes are TRBV15 and TRBJ1-3; D is possibly TRBD1 (6 bases). The V gene lost 3 bases and the J gene lost 4 bases, with 10 bases spanning the gap. CDR1 is LNHNV, CDR2 YYDKDF, per germline (reference sequence). The CDR3 is 14 residues long.

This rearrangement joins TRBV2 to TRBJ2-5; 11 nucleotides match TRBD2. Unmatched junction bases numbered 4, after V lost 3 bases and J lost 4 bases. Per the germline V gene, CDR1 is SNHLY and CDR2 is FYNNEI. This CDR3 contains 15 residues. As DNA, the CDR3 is TGTGCCAGCAGTGACAGAACTAGCGGGGGAGAGACCCAGTACTTC. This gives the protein CASSDRTSGGETQYF.

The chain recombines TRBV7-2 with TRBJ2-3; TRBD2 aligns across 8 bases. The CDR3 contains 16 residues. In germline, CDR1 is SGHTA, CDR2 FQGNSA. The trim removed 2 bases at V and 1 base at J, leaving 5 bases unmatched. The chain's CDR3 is CASSLRMTSGTDTQYF. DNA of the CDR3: TGTGCCAGCAGCTTAAGAATGACTAGCGGCACAGATACGCAGTATTTT.

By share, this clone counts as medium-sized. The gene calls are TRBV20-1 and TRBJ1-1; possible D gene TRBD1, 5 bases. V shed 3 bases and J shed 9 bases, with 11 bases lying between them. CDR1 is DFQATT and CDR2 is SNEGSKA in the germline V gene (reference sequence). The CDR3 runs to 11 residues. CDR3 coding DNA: TGCAGTGCTAGTTCAGGGTATAAAGCTTTCTTT. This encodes CSASSGYKAFF.

CDR3 loop: CASSLGGEQYF. CDR3 coding DNA: TGTGCCAGCAGTTTAGGAGGGGAGCAGTACTTC. This chain links TRBV27 with TRBJ2-7; tentative D call: TRBD2 (6 bases). Trimming left V 2 bases short and J 7 bases short, with 6 bases between. CDR1 is MNHEY, CDR2 SMNVEV, per germline (reference sequence). The CDR3 covers 11 residues.

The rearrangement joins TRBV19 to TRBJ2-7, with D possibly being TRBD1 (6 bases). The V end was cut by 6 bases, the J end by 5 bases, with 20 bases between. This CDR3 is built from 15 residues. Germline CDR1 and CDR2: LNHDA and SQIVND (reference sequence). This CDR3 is CASRPGRGHLDEQYF. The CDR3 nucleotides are TGTGCCAGTAGGCCCGGTCGGGGACATCTCGACGAGCAGTACTTC.

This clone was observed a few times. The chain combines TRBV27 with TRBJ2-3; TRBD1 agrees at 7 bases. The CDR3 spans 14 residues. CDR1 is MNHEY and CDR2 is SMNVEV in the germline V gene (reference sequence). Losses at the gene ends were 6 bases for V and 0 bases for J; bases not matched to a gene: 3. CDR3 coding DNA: TGTGCCAGCAGGCGACAGGGAAGCACAGATACGCAGTATTTT. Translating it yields CASRRQGSTDTQYF.

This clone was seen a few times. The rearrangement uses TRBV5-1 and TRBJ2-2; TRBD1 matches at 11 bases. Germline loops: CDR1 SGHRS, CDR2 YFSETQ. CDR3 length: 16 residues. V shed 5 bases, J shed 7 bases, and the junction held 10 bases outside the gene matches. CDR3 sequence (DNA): TGCGCCAGCAGTAGGACAGGGGGCTCTCTTATCGGGGAGCTGTTTTTT. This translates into CASSRTGGSLIGELFF.

The CDR3 loop reads CASSSPGLAGGTNTGELFF. The CDR3 bases are TGTGCCAGCAGCTCCCCGGGACTAGCGGGGGGTACGAACACCGGGGAGCTGTTTTTT. The chain couples TRBV11-1 to TRBJ2-2, with TRBD2 identical over 15 bases. This CDR3 contains 19 residues. Germline CDR1 SGHAT, CDR2 FQDESV (reference sequence). V shed 4 bases, J shed 0 bases, and the junction held 6 bases outside the gene matches. The full variable domain, completed using reference TRBV11-1 and TRBJ2-2, is EAEVAQSPRYKITEKSQAVAFWCDPISGHATLYWYRQILGQGPELLVQFQDESVVDDSQLPKDRFSAERLKGVDSTLKIQPAELGDSAMYLCASSSPGLAGGTNTGELFFGEGSRLTVL.

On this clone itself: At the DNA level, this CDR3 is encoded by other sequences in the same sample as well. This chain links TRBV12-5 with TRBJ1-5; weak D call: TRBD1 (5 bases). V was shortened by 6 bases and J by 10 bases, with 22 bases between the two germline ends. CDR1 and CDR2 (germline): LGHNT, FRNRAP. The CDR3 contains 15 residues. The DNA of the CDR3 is TGTGCTAGTGGAGACTGGGGACTTGGGGGTCAACCCCAGCATTTT. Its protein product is CASGDWGLGGQPQHF. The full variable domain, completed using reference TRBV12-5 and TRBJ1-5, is DARVTQTPRHKVTEMGQEVTMRCQPILGHNTVFWYRQTMMQGLELLAYFRNRAPLDDSGMPKDRFSAEMPDATLATLKIQPSEPRDSAVYFCASGDWGLGGQPQHFGDGTRLSIL.

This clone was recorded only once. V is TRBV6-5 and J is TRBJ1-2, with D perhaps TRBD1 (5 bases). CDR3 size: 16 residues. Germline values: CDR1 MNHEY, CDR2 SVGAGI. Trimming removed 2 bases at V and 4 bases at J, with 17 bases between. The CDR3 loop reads CASSYLEAPGGYGYTF. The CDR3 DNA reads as TGTGCCAGCAGTTACCTGGAGGCGCCCGGGGGCTATGGCTACACCTTC.

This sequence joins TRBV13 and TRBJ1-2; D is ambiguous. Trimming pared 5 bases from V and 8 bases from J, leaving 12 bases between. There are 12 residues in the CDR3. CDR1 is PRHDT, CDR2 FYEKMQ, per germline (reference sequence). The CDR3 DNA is TGTGCCAGCAGCGCGGGAGGACGCGGCTACACCTTC. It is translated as CASSAGGRGYTF. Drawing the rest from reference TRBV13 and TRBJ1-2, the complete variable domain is AAGVIQSPRHLIKEKRETATLKCYPIPRHDTVYWYQQGPGQDPQFLISFYEKMQSDKGSIPDRFSAQQFSDYHSELNMSSLELGDSALYFCASSAGGRGYTFGSGTRLTVV.

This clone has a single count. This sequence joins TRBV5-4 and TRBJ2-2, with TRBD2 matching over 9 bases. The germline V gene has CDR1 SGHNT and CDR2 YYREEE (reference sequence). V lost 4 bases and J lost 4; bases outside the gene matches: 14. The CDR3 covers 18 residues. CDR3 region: CASSPGTSSGRFTGELFF. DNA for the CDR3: TGTGCCAGCAGCCCTGGGACTAGCTCGGGGAGATTCACCGGGGAGCTGTTTTTT. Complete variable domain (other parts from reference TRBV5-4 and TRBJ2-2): ETGVTQSPTHLIKTRGQQVTLRCSSQSGHNTVSWYQQALGQGPQFIFQYYREEENGRGNFPPRFSGLQFPNYSSELNVNALELDDSALYLCASSPGTSSGRFTGELFFGEGSRLTVL.

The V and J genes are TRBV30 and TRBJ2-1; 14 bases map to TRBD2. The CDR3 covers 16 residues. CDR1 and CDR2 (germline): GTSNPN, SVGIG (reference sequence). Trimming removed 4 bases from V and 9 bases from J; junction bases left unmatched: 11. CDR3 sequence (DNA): TGTGCCTGGAACAGGGGGCGACTAGCGGGAGGGAGTGAGCAGTTCTTC. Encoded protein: CAWNRGRLAGGSEQFF.

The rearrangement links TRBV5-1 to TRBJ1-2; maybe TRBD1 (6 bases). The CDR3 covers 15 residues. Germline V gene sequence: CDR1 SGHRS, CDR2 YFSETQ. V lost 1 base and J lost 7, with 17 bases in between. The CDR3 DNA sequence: TGCGCCAGCAGCTTGTTTACAGGGACGAAGGGTGGCTACACCTTC. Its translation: CASSLFTGTKGGYTF.